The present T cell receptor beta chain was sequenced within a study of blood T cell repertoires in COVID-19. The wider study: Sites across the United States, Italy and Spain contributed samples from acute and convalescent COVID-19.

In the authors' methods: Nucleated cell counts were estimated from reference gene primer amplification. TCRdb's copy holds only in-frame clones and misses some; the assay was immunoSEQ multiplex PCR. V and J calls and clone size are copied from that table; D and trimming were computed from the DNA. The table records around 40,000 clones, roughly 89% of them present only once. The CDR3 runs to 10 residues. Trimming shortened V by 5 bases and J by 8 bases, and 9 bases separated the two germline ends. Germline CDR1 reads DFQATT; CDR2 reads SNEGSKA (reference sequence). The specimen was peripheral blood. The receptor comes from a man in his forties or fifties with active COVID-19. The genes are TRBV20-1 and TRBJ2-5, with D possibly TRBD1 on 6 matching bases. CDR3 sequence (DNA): TGCAGTGCTTACAGGGACACCCAGTACTTC. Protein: CSAYRDTQYF.